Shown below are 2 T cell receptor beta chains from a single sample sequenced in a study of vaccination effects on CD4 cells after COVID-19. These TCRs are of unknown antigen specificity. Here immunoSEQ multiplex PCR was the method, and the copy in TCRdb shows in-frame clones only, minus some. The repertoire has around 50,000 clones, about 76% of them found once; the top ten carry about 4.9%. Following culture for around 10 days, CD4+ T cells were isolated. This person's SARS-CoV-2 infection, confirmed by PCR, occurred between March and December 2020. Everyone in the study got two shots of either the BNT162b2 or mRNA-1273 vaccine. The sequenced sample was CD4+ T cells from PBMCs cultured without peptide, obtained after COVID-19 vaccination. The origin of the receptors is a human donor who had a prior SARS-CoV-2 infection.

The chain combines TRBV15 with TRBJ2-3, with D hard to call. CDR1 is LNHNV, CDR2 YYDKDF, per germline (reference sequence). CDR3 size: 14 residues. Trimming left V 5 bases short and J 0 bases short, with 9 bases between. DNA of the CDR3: TGTGCCACCAGCGGGATTAGGAGCACAGATACGCAGTATTTT. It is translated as CATSGIRSTDTQYF.

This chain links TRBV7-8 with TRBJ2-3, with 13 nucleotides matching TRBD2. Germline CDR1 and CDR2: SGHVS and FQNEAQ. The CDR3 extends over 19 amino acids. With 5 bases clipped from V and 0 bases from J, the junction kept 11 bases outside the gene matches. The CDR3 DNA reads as TGTGCCAGCAGCCCTCGGGGACTAGCGGGGTATCCTAGCACAGATACGCAGTATTTT. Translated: CASSPRGLAGYPSTDTQYF.